The next 15 T cell receptor beta chains were all read from a single sample in a study of T-cell memory formation after mild COVID-19 listed by TCRdb under 2021. Libraries were prepared through 5' RACE. The listed sequencing device is Illumina NovaSeq 6000. TCRdb reworked the public reads: Q25 trimming with fastp, MiXCR clone assembly, productive beta chains retained. Identical CDR3 proteins give one entry, which carries the most common genes and DNA. The sample profile shows about 340,000 distinct CDR3 sequences; less than 20% of them were found once. The biggest ten clones account for approximately 20% of the sample. Sequencing was done on a sample of PBMCs or a T cell subset sorted from them (not recorded which). The receptors were gathered from a man between 18 and 29 years old who had mild COVID-19 (a few samples of this study predate the infection). The sample titles of this study are shuffled in the database, so cell type and time point are left out; the donor was told from shared clones.

The chain has TRBV6-2 or TRBV6-3 and TRBJ2-7; 8 bases align to TRBD1. Unmatched junction bases numbered 9, after V lost 6 bases and J lost 2 bases. CDR3 length: 15 residues. CDR1 is MNHEY, CDR2 SVGEGT, per germline. CDR3 bases: TGTGCCAGCAGGGACCCCGACAGGGGTACCTACGAGCAGTACTTC. This codes for CASRDPDRGTYEQYF.

A few counts support this clonotype. This chain joins TRBV18 and TRBJ1-2; 9 nucleotides match TRBD1. This CDR3 spans 15 amino acids. Germline trimming cut 3 bases from V and 4 bases from J; bases unmatched to any gene: 6. The germline gives CDR1 KGHSH, CDR2 LQKENI. This chain's CDR3 is CASSPDRDRAYGYTF. In DNA form, the CDR3 reads TGTGCCAGCTCACCTGACCGGGACAGGGCCTATGGCTACACCTTC.

This clonotype was found a few times. The genes are TRBV19 and TRBJ2-2, with 10 bases lining up with TRBD2. The CDR3 sequence is 16 residues long. Germline V gives CDR1 LNHDA, CDR2 SQIVND (reference sequence). The J segment lost 4 bases and the V segment lost 6 bases, leaving 8 bases of the junction unmatched. This CDR3 reads CASSLPSGGLTGELFF. CDR3 nucleotides: TGTGCCAGTAGCCTGCCTAGCGGGGGCCTCACCGGGGAGCTGTTTTTT.

V is TRBV5-1 and J is TRBJ1-1; D not resolved. Per germline, CDR1 SGHRS and CDR2 YFSETQ. V was trimmed by 3 bases and J by 5 bases, leaving 11 bases between them. The CDR3 length is 13 residues. DNA of the CDR3: TGCGCCAGCAGCTCCCAGTGGGAAACTGAAGCTTTCTTT. This translates into CASSSQWETEAFF. Full variable domain (outside the CDR3, taken from reference TRBV5-1 and TRBJ1-1): KAGVTQTPRYLIKTRGQQVTLSCSPISGHRSVSWYQQTPGQGLQFLFEYFSETQRNKGNFPGRFSGRQFSNSRSEMNVSTLELGDSALYLCASSSQWETEAFFGQGTRLTVV.

This chain connects TRBV6-5 to TRBJ1-1; perhaps TRBD1 as D (6 bases). V was clipped by 6 bases and J by 5 bases, with 19 bases between them. The CDR3 consists of 15 residues. The germline gives CDR1 MNHEY, CDR2 SVGAGI. The CDR3 here is CASSQPSGGRTEAFF. CDR3 sequence (DNA): TGTGCCAGCAGCCAACCTTCGGGGGGGCGAACTGAAGCTTTCTTT.

The chain is built from TRBV4-2 and TRBJ2-3; 8 positions agree with TRBD1. This CDR3 is 14 amino acids long. Germline V gives CDR1 LGHNA, CDR2 YNFKEQ. The V and J ends lost 2 bases and 4 bases, in that order; junction bases with no gene match: 2. CDR3 sequence reads: CASSQPDRADTQYF. DNA of the CDR3: TGTGCCAGCAGCCAACCGGACAGGGCAGATACGCAGTATTTT.

This clonotype came up many times. The rearrangement uses TRBV20-1 and TRBJ2-7; 11 bases align to TRBD2. V lost 2 bases to trimming and J lost 4 bases; unmatched junction nucleotides: 4. Germline CDR1 DFQATT, CDR2 SNEGSKA (reference sequence). The CDR3 totals 14 residues. This chain's CDR3 is CSARSGLAEYEQYF. CDR3 nucleotide sequence: TGCAGTGCTAGATCGGGACTAGCGGAGTACGAGCAGTACTTC.

This rearrangement joins TRBV7-2 to TRBJ1-4, with D unresolved. The CDR3 extends over 15 amino acids. V was cut by 1 base and J by 8 bases, with 14 bases left in between. Germline CDR1 is SGHTA and CDR2 is FQGNSA. CDR3 in amino acids: CASSLGAGSGEKLFF. The CDR3 DNA is TGTGCCAGCAGCTTAGGGGCCGGGTCGGGCGAAAAACTGTTTTTT.

This clonotype was recorded many times. The chain is built from TRBV20-1 and TRBJ2-5; D possibly corresponds to TRBD2 (6 bases). Germline CDR1 reads DFQATT; CDR2 reads SNEGSKA (reference sequence). Between the trimmed V and J ends, which lost 1 base and 4 bases, there was a span of 13 bases. The CDR3 is 14 residues long. In DNA, the CDR3 is TGCAGTGCTAGAGCCACATCAGCGGGAGAGACCCAGTACTTC. Amino acids: CSARATSAGETQYF.

This clonotype was counted a few times. This chain uses TRBV12-3 or TRBV12-4 with TRBJ2-1; 16 bases match TRBD2. The ends lost 5 bases at V and 3 bases at J; junction bases unmatched: 7. There are 18 residues in the CDR3. The CDR3 loop is CASSPTGLAGGYYNEQFF. CDR3 in DNA: TGTGCCAGCAGTCCCACGGGACTAGCGGGGGGGTACTACAATGAGCAGTTCTTC.

This clonotype was seen more than once but under ten times. The genes are TRBV20-1 and TRBJ2-5; TRBD2 aligns across 7 bases. After removal of 3 bases from V and 2 bases from J, the junction contained 6 bases not matched to a gene. The CDR3 runs to 14 residues. CDR1 and CDR2 from the germline V gene are DFQATT and SNEGSKA (reference sequence). The CDR3 DNA is TGCAGTGCTAGGGTGGGGGGGTTACAAGAGACCCAGTACTTC. Amino acids: CSARVGGLQETQYF.

The chain recombines TRBV7-9 with TRBJ2-1; D might be TRBD2 (6 bases). CDR1 and CDR2 from the germline V gene are SEHNR and FQNEAQ (reference sequence). V lost 1 base and J 3 bases, leaving 7 bases between the germline ends. This CDR3 is built from 14 residues. The DNA for the CDR3 is TGTGCCAGCAGCTTAGACGGGGGCTACAATGAGCAGTTCTTC. Translation: CASSLDGGYNEQFF. The entire variable domain, with the rest obtained from reference TRBV7-9 and TRBJ2-1, is as follows: DTGVSQNPRHKITKRGQNVTFRCDPISEHNRLYWYRQTLGQGPEFLTYFQNEAQLEKSRLLSDRFSAERPKGSFSTLEIQRTEQGDSAMYLCASSLDGGYNEQFFGPGTRLTVL.

J is TRBJ2-4 and V is TRBV20-1; weak D call: TRBD1 (5 bases). With 3 bases removed from V and 4 bases from J, the gap between germline ends came to 10 bases. The CDR3 has 13 residues. Germline V lookup: CDR1 DFQATT, CDR2 SNEGSKA (reference sequence). Here the CDR3 reads CSASTQGKNIQYF. As DNA, the CDR3 is TGCAGTGCTAGTACCCAGGGTAAAAACATTCAGTACTTC.

A word on this clonotype: As the CDR3 is not closed by the conserved phenylalanine or tryptophan, this likely results from a read error. The gene calls are TRBV6-6 and TRBJ2-3; D call uncertain. Germline CDR1 reads MNHNY; CDR2 reads SVGAGI (reference sequence). CDR3 length: 11 residues. Trimming removed 6 bases at V and 2 bases at J, with 3 bases between. CDR3 in DNA: TGTGCCAGCAGGACCACAGATACGCAGTATATT. Translating it yields CASRTTDTQYI.

The genes are TRBV9 and TRBJ2-5, with D uncertain. With 0 bases removed from V and 2 bases from J, the gap between germline ends came to 8 bases. The CDR3 is made up of 14 amino acids. Germline V lookup: CDR1 SGDLS, CDR2 YYNGEE. In nucleotides, the CDR3 is TGTGCCAGCAGCGTAGCTGATGGACAAGAGACCCAGTACTTC. Translating it yields CASSVADGQETQYF.